The present entry profiles one T cell receptor (beta chain) with its context. Antigen specificity is unknown. The CDR3 extends over 14 amino acids. Trimming took off 3 bases at V and 1 base at J, with 9 bases between the two ends. These data originate in a study of Ad26.COV2.S vaccination and SARS-CoV-2 variants. Sequencing was performed with immunoSEQ multiplex PCR; in TCRdb, only in-frame clones are kept and a portion is missing. This sample has approximately 410,000 clones; around 92% occur once, and the top ten carry about 1.7%. Study findings and constraints: Substantial response breadth was reportedly seen for spike-specific CD8+ and CD4+ T cells after vaccination.

Treatment described: about 20 received Ad26.COV2.S at low or high dose, single or two shots; roughly five received placebo; per-sample allocation not given. Specimens were obtained on day 63 following the first vaccine or placebo injection. The sequences come from peripheral blood, collected in a trial of Ad26.COV2.S vaccine versus placebo. This receptor was taken from a person between 18 and 59 years old who received the Ad26.COV2.S COVID-19 vaccine or a placebo. V usage is TRBV5-7 and J usage is TRBJ2-3; weak D call: TRBD2 (6 bases). TRBV5-7 is an open reading frame, and its role is uncertain. The CDR3 loop reads CASSSPGGTDTQYF. The DNA of the CDR3 is TGTGCCAGCAGCTCTCCGGGGGGCACAGATACGCAGTATTTT.